This TCR beta chain came from a study of blood T cell repertoires in COVID-19. TCRdb keeps only in-frame clones here, not all; method: immunoSEQ multiplex PCR. The table includes about 220,000 clones, approximately 83% detected once. J was trimmed by 6 bases and V by 4 bases; bases with no gene match: 5. In germline, CDR1 is SGHAT, CDR2 FQNNGV. CDR3 length: 14 residues. This clone was seen a handful of times. This chain links TRBV11-2 with TRBJ1-5, with 8 positions matching TRBD1. Sequenced sample: peripheral blood. The sequence came from a woman aged 30 to 39 who had recovered from COVID-19. DNA of the CDR3: TGTGCCAGCAGCTCGACAGGGGTAAGTCAGCCCCAGCATTTT. This gives the protein CASSSTGVSQPQHF.